These 10 T cell receptor beta chains came from one sample sequenced in a study of T cells in Graves' hyperthyroidism and ophthalmopathy. Researchers amplified the TCR beta CDR3 regions from RNA transcripts. The HTBI primer set drove a first-round RT-PCR of the TCR CDR3. TCRdb reprocessed the multiplex PCR reads via MiXCR and lists one record per CDR3 protein. Altogether 250,000 or so distinct CDR3 sequences are present, about 16% being singletons, with the ten largest covering roughly 30%. The specimen sequenced was blood. The receptors derive from a woman aged 45-65 years with Graves' hyperthyroidism that later progressed to Graves' ophthalmopathy.

This chain uses TRBV19 with TRBJ1-1, with D unresolved. Germline-derived CDR1 and CDR2 are LNHDA and SQIVND (reference sequence). The V end lost 5 bases, the J end lost 6 bases, and 13 bases lay between the germline ends. The CDR3 is 13 amino acids. In DNA, the CDR3 is TGTGCCAGTAGTCGGAAGGTTTACGCTGAAGCTTTCTTT. Encoded protein: CASSRKVYAEAFF.

This clonotype has a count of ten or more. The CDR3 spells CASSLAGRRGSNQPQHF. In nucleotides, the CDR3 is TGTGCCAGCAGTTTGGCGGGACGCCGGGGTAGCAATCAGCCCCAGCATTTT. V is TRBV12-3 or TRBV12-4 and J is TRBJ1-5; possibly TRBD1 for D (5 bases). This CDR3 is built from 17 residues. Trimming pared 3 bases from V and 0 bases from J, leaving 15 bases between.

The table lists this clonotype with many counts. This chain joins TRBV12-3 or TRBV12-4 and TRBJ2-1; TRBD1 is a possible D gene (6 bases). The CDR3 is 13 amino acids. V gave up 2 bases and J gave up 11 bases, with 13 bases separating them. CDR3 sequence (DNA): TGTGCCAGCAGTTTAACACCAGGGGTTAAGCAGTTCTTC. It translates to CASSLTPGVKQFF.

This clonotype was seen at least ten times. J is TRBJ2-2 and V is TRBV11-2, with 10 bases matching TRBD1. Germline CDR1 and CDR2: SGHAT and FQNNGV. The trim removed 5 bases at V and 5 bases at J, leaving 14 bases unmatched. The CDR3 totals 18 residues. The CDR3: CASSQDPGQGIWTGELFF. The CDR3 bases are TGTGCCAGCAGCCAAGATCCGGGACAGGGGATTTGGACCGGGGAGCTGTTTTTT.

Ten or more counts support this clonotype. V and J are TRBV6-1 and TRBJ2-7; D is possibly TRBD1 (6 bases). Germline-derived CDR1 and CDR2 are MNHNS and SASEGT. Trimming removed 7 bases at V and 6 bases at J, with 13 bases between. This CDR3 has 12 residues. CDR3 in amino acids: CASKLQGSEQYF. CDR3 sequence (DNA): TGTGCCAGCAAACTACAGGGAAGCGAGCAGTACTTC.

This clonotype was observed at least ten times. J is TRBJ2-1 and V is TRBV11-2; 7 bases are shared with TRBD2. Trimming cost V 0 bases and J 4 bases; bases outside gene matches: 3. CDR3 length equals 15 residues. Per germline, CDR1 SGHAT and CDR2 FQNNGV. The DNA of the CDR3 is TGTGCCAGCAGCTTAGAGGGAGGGCCGTACAATGAGCAGTTCTTC. It encodes CASSLEGGPYNEQFF.

In this sample, this clonotype turned up many times. The gene calls are TRBV5-1 and TRBJ1-1; D not certain. V dropped 3 bases and J dropped 1 base, with 19 bases sitting between them. The CDR3 length is 17 residues. The germline CDR1 and CDR2 sequences are SGHRS and YFSETQ. CDR3 sequence reads: CASSSADPISTNTEAFF. In DNA form, the CDR3 reads TGCGCCAGCAGCTCCGCCGACCCAATTTCCACGAACACTGAAGCTTTCTTT.

This clonotype showed up many times. The V and J genes are TRBV3-1 and TRBJ2-5; D is unresolved. The CDR3 has 13 amino acids. V lost 4 bases to trimming and J lost 2 bases, with 8 bases between them. CDR1 is LGHDT and CDR2 is YNNKEL in the germline V gene (reference sequence). The CDR3 reads CASSRNRQETQYF. The CDR3 DNA sequence: TGTGCCAGCAGCCGGAACCGTCAAGAGACCCAGTACTTC.

This clonotype was counted many times. The chain is built from TRBV28 and TRBJ2-7, with TRBD2 matching 10 bases. CDR1 and CDR2 from the germline V gene are MDHEN and SYDVKM. The CDR3 is made up of 13 amino acids. The trim removed 6 bases at V and 4 bases at J, leaving 3 bases unmatched. The chain's CDR3 is CASRAGGKYEQYF. CDR3 DNA: TGTGCCAGCAGAGCGGGGGGGAAGTACGAGCAGTACTTC. Full variable domain (remainder filled in from reference TRBV28 and TRBJ2-7): DVKVTQSSRYLVKRTGEKVFLECVQDMDHENMFWYRQDPGLGLRLIYFSYDVKMKEKGDIPEGYSVSREKKERFSLILESASTNQTSMYLCASRAGGKYEQYFGPGTRLTVT.

This clonotype was seen at least ten times. V gene TRBV18 combines with J gene TRBJ2-2, with D possibly being TRBD1 (6 bases). Between the trimmed V and J ends, which lost 3 bases and 2 bases, there was a span of 10 bases. CDR3 length equals 15 residues. The V gene's germline CDR1 is KGHSH and CDR2 LQKENI. CDR3 protein: CASSPSGQNTGELFF. For the CDR3, the DNA is TGTGCCAGCTCACCCTCGGGACAAAACACCGGGGAGCTGTTTTTT.